This record looks at one T cell receptor beta chain sequence and its context. This clonotype was seen at least ten times. This clone's antigen is unknown. Nothing much larger sits one base from this clone, and base qualities are not available. These data are taken from a study of CD8 T cells in ankylosing spondylitis listed by TCRdb under 2017. For the study in its entirety: The study profiled T cell receptor beta repertoires in healthy donors and ankylosing spondylitis patients to find disease-linked TCR variants. In total, the full study cohort was made up of 100 to 140 healthy donors and 20 to 25 ankylosing spondylitis patients. Samples of peripheral blood were taken, and for ankylosing spondylitis patients, synovial fluid was collected as well. General conclusions and limits of the study: In peripheral blood, the disease-linked clones were found at relatively low frequencies and had a CD8+ phenotype. Blood from ankylosing spondylitis patients appeared to be characterized by a TCR beta motif made up of 8 or 9 highly homologous amino acid variants. Some motif variants were previously reported in synovial fluid and blood of reactive arthritis patients, suggesting common disease-initiation mechanisms. According to the report, matched synovial fluid samples from ankylosing spondylitis patients were significantly enriched for the disease-linked clones.

Sequencing instrument: Illumina HiSeq 2500. Quantitative 5'-RACE with molecular barcodes was the method used to prepare the TCR beta libraries. The authors processed their data as follows. To identify disease-linked TCR variants, a new computational method was used, one built on a probabilistic model of VDJ rearrangement. TCRdb reprocessing: public reads trimmed at Q25 with fastp, clones called with MiXCR, in-frame beta chains kept. Rows are unified per CDR3 protein, each entry keeping the most common DNA and genes. These V and J calls rely on TCRdb rather than the paper's analysis. The sample table contains about 210,000 distinct CDR3 sequences; only one count was recorded for around 8% of them. The ten largest make up roughly 4.9% of the sample. Relative to germline, V is 0 bases shorter and J is 11 bases shorter, with 17 bases between their ends. CDR1 is given as GTSNPN and CDR2 as SVGIG, both from the germline V gene (reference sequence). Measured from the cysteine to the phenylalanine, the CDR3 is 13 residues long. Kept here is only the CDR3 DNA, which spans 39 bases and is read in frame from base 1.

The chain is encoded by TRBV30 joined to TRBJ2-7; the D gene cannot be named for sure. The clonotype originates from a female donor with ankylosing spondylitis or in good health (not recorded which). Sequenced input: blood, either unsorted or a sorted T cell fraction (not recorded which). The CDR3 region reads CAWSVRRTPRKYF. The DNA reads as follows: TGTGCCTGGAGTGTACGGAGAACCCCGAGAAAGTACTTC.